This TCR beta chain was identified in a study of blood T cell repertoires in COVID-19. The wider study: COVID-19 samples from acute and convalescent phases originated in the United States, Italy and Spain. The analysed material was cDNA or gDNA that came from T cells, B-cell-depleted T cells, or PBMCs.

In the authors' methods: For nucleated cells, counts were estimated from reference gene primer amplification. Produced via immunoSEQ multiplex PCR; TCRdb's table is partial and in-frame only. V, J and clone size were drawn from that table, and D and trimming were deduced from the DNA. The sample lists more than 110,000 clones; under 85% were seen once. Trimming removed 9 bases from V and 1 base from J, with 12 bases in between. Germline V lookup: CDR1 LNHDA, CDR2 SQIVND (reference sequence). This CDR3 contains 13 residues. This TCR came from a woman of 80 years or more in a cohort sampled during active or convalescent COVID-19. The rearrangement joins TRBV19 to TRBJ1-2; D not certain. The sequencing sample was made of peripheral blood. CDR3 amino acids: CASRGNNNYGYTF. Here the CDR3 DNA reads TGTGCCAGCAGAGGAAACAATAACTATGGCTACACCTTC.